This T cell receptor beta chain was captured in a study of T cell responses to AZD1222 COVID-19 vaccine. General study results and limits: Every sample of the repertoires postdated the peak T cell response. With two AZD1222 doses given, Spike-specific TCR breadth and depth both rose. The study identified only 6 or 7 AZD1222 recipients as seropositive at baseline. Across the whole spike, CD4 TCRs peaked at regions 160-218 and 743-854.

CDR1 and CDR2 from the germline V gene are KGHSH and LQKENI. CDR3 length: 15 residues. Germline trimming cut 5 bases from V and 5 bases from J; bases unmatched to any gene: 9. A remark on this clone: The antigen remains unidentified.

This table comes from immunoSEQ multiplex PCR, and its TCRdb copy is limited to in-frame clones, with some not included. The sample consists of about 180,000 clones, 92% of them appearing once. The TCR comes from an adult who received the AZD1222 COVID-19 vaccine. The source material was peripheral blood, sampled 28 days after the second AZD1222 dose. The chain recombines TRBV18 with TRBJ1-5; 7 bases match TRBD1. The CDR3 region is CASSRQGIIDQPQHF. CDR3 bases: TGTGCCAGCTCAAGACAGGGTATAATCGATCAGCCCCAGCATTTT.